A selection of T cell receptor beta chains follows, all from one sample in a study of shared clonotypes between healthy human individuals. TCRdb keeps only in-frame clones here, not all; method: immunoSEQ multiplex PCR. The sample gives 2 million to 2.5 million clones, 85% to 95% of which show up once; about 0.13% is in the top ten. The sequencing sample was made of naive CD4+ T cells sorted from blood. The receptors originated from a young man in good health. Both conserved end residues are part of each CDR3. The order of the fields is V gene, CDR3 length, D gene, clone size, J gene, CDR3 protein, CDR3 DNA. A D gene is named only where the DNA matches it firmly. Part of the rows lack a size; the others show once, few, many or a class for expanded clones.

TRBV10-3	15	.	.	TRBJ2-7	CAISESVKDSYEQYF	TGTGCCATCAGTGAGTCTGTAAAAGATTCCTACGAGCAGTACTTC
TRBV7-2	14	.	.	TRBJ2-2	CASSQIPRAGELFF	TGTGCCAGCAGCCAAATCCCGAGGGCCGGGGAGCTGTTTTTT
TRBV6-1	14	TRBD1	.	TRBJ1-3	CASRTGGEQNTIYF	TGTGCCAGCAGGACAGGGGGCGAGCAAAACACCATATATTTT
TRBV19	19	TRBD1	.	TRBJ1-1	CASSTQVRRSDRENTEAFF	TGTGCCAGTAGTACACAGGTCCGGCGATCGGACAGGGAGAACACTGAAGCTTTCTTT
TRBV7-9	12	.	.	TRBJ1-1	CASSRDGTEAFF	TGTGCCAGCAGCCGAGATGGCACTGAAGCTTTCTTT
TRBV28	15	TRBD1	.	TRBJ2-1	CASSYQDRGFNEQFF	TGTGCCAGCAGTTACCAGGACAGGGGGTTTAATGAGCAGTTCTTC
TRBV19	19	TRBD2	.	TRBJ2-5	CASSVTSGGAFGPQETQYF	TGTGCCAGTAGTGTGACTAGCGGGGGGGCGTTCGGACCCCAAGAGACCCAGTACTTC
TRBV7-2	15	TRBD2	.	TRBJ2-2	CASSLSGGAAGELFF	TGTGCCAGCAGTCTTAGCGGGGGGGCCGCCGGGGAGCTGTTTTTT
TRBV12-5	15	.	.	TRBJ1-5	CASGLVGRSNQPQHF	TGTGCTAGTGGTTTGGTAGGCCGGAGCAATCAGCCCCAGCATTTT
TRBV11-2	15	.	.	TRBJ1-3	CASSMDTPSGNTIYF	TGTGCCAGCAGCATGGACACCCCCTCTGGAAACACCATATATTTT
TRBV2	11	TRBD1	.	TRBJ1-1	CAGTGRAEAFF	TGTGCCGGGACAGGGAGAGCTGAAGCTTTCTTT
TRBV5-1	17	.	.	TRBJ2-1	CASSLVSGVGGNNEQFF	TGCGCCAGCAGCTTGGTATCAGGAGTTGGGGGAAACAATGAGCAGTTCTTC
TRBV10-1	15	TRBD2	.	TRBJ2-3	CASSETSGITDTQYF	TGCGCCAGCAGCGAGACTAGCGGGATAACAGATACGCAGTATTTT
TRBV2	12	.	.	TRBJ1-2	CASSMAAWGYTF	TGTGCCAGCAGTATGGCCGCGTGGGGCTACACCTTC
TRBV10-3	13	.	.	TRBJ2-1	CAISESSQNEQFF	TGTGCCATCAGTGAGTCTAGCCAGAATGAGCAGTTCTTC
TRBV11-2	16	.	.	TRBJ2-6	CASSLAGNSGANVLTF	TGTGCCAGCAGCCTGGCGGGCAATTCTGGGGCCAACGTCCTGACTTTC
TRBV9	14	.	.	TRBJ2-1	CASSVATGDNEQFF	TGTGCCAGCAGCGTAGCAACTGGAGACAATGAGCAGTTCTTC
TRBV6-6	15	TRBD2	.	TRBJ2-5	CASSQPGLGTETQYF	TGTGCCAGCAGCCAACCGGGACTAGGGACAGAGACCCAGTACTTC
TRBV18	16	TRBD1	.	TRBJ1-6	CASSPGQGARDSPLHF	TGTGCCAGCTCACCAGGACAGGGGGCGCGTGATTCACCCCTCCACTTT
TRBV5-4	14	.	.	TRBJ1-2	CASRGGQEAFGYTF	TGTGCCAGCAGGGGGGGCCAGGAGGCTTTCGGCTACACCTTC
TRBV10-3	16	.	.	TRBJ1-1	CAVITSLTSPDTEAFF	TGTGCCGTAATTACTAGCCTAACTTCCCCTGACACTGAAGCTTTCTTT
TRBV5-1	13	.	once	TRBJ2-5	CASSSGSQETQYF	TGCGCCAGCAGCTCTGGGAGCCAAGAGACCCAGTACTTC
TRBV6-1	16	.	.	TRBJ2-1	CASSEALGFRGNEQFF	TGTGCCAGCAGTGAAGCGTTGGGGTTCCGAGGCAATGAGCAGTTCTTC
TRBV30	16	TRBD1	.	TRBJ1-3	CAWSVGDRGSGNTIYF	TGTGCCTGGAGTGTTGGCGACAGGGGCAGTGGAAACACCATATATTTT
TRBV2	16	.	.	TRBJ1-5	CASSERGAGSNQPQHF	TGTGCCAGCAGTGAACGGGGAGCGGGTAGCAATCAGCCCCAGCATTTT
TRBV7-9	15	TRBD1	.	TRBJ2-3	CASSTRQGAGDTQYF	TGTGCCAGCAGCACCCGACAGGGGGCTGGAGATACGCAGTATTTT
TRBV5-1	15	TRBD2	.	TRBJ2-5	CASSLGAGGLETQYF	TGCGCCAGCAGCTTGGGAGCGGGGGGCCTCGAGACCCAGTACTTC
TRBV7-8	17	TRBD1	.	TRBJ1-1	CASSQPLQGPANTEAFF	TGTGCCAGCAGCCAACCTTTACAGGGGCCTGCGAACACTGAAGCTTTCTTT